This note documents a single T cell receptor beta chain sequence. The antigen is undetermined. The sample is drawn from a study of cytomegalovirus exposure and HLA in healthy donors. Whole-study results and caveats: A few CMV-associated chains were confirmed in vitro to be specific for CMV antigens. A later analysis reportedly found that, within productive TCRs, an Asian-associated ancestry cluster had fewer N-insertions than the mean observed across the 666 donors.

With 60 Vbeta and 13 Jbeta primers, the PCR was carried out. Original processing notes: It was a later analysis that counted 83 million or so unique TCR beta chains, of which approximately 9.9 million were shared. TCRdb's copy holds only in-frame clones and misses some; the assay was immunoSEQ multiplex PCR. The DNA gave D and trimming, while V, J and clone size come from that table. Of around 250,000 clones in the sample, approximately 91% are singletons; the top ten hold 1.5% to 2%. The CDR3 spans 16 residues. The TCR sequence derives from a girl aged 2 to 9 in good health and CMV-seronegative. The chain joins TRBV21-1 to TRBJ1-6; TRBD1 is taken as the D call from the table, unchecked against the DNA. TRBV21-1 is a listed pseudogene. Sequenced: PBMCs. CDR3 loop: CASSRARRSYNSPLHF. The DNA for the CDR3 is TGTGCCAGCAGCAGGGCAAGGCGCTCCTATAATTCACCCCTCCACTTT.